This is a list of T cell receptor beta chains from one sample in a study of cytomegalovirus exposure and HLA in healthy donors. Repertoires were generated with immunoSEQ multiplex PCR, while TCRdb's copy carries only in-frame clones and drops some. The sample holds 150,000 to 180,000 clones, roughly four fifths seen once. The sequencing input was PBMCs. These receptors all come from a man aged 18 to 29 in good health and CMV-seronegative. Both conserved end residues are trimmed from each CDR3.

v_gene	j_gene	CDR3aa
TRBV6-1	TRBJ1-1	ASSELIRTVFIAAF
TRBV7-2	TRBJ2-3	ASSLIEGTDTQY
TRBV7-2	TRBJ2-7	ASSFSGFPSYEQY
TRBV23-1	TRBJ2-5	ASSHPRETQY
TRBV5-6	TRBJ1-1	ASSLGTLNTEAF
TRBV23-1	TRBJ1-5	ASSLDRAQQPQH
TRBV11-2	TRBJ2-2	ASSLWSGRRVTGELF
TRBV6-1	TRBJ2-7	ASSVGAEGEQY
TRBV4-1	TRBJ2-7	ASSQPEAYEQY
TRBV2	TRBJ2-5	ASSPSGEETQY
TRBV29-1	TRBJ2-7	SVEDGRGREYEQY
TRBV10-3	TRBJ2-6	ATGTPSGANVLT
TRBV5-1	TRBJ2-3	ASSAGTSGRMQY
TRBV7-9	TRBJ2-1	ASSISGSSYNEQF
TRBV4-1	TRBJ2-5	ASMKTSGSSSETQY
TRBV27	TRBJ2-3	ASSLGDTQY
TRBV7-9	TRBJ2-7	ASSWGGTPLWDEQY
TRBV18	TRBJ2-1	ASSPPGLAGGLSEQF
TRBV9	TRBJ1-4	ASSAHGGLGEKLF
TRBV30	TRBJ2-5	AWSVTGFTETQY
TRBV4-1	TRBJ2-7	ASSQGRDRGFSYEQY
TRBV27	TRBJ1-2	ASSLTGGVYGYT
TRBV27	TRBJ2-1	ARRAGLSSYNEQF
TRBV28	TRBJ1-1	ASSVNYRGTTF
TRBV29-1	TRBJ1-2	SARLGGLRQGYT
TRBV11-2	TRBJ2-3	ASSREAGGLAGVRDTQY
TRBV28	TRBJ1-4	ASSPGQGGEKLF
TRBV7-2	TRBJ2-5	ASSLGQVEETQY
TRBV14	TRBJ2-5	ASSQESPDRTQETQY
TRBV11-2	TRBJ2-7	ASSPLGRAGSYEQY